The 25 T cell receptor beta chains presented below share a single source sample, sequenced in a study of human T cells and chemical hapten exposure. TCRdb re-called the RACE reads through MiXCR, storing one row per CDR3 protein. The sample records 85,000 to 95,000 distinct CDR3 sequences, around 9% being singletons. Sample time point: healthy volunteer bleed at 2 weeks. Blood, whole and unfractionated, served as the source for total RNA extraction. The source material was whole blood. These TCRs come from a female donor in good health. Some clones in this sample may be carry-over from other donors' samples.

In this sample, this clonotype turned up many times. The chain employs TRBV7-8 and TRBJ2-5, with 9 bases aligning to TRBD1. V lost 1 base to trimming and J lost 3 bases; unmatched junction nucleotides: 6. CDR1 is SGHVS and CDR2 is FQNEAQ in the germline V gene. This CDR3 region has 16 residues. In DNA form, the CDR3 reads TGTGCCAGCAGCTTAGAAGCCCGACAGGGGGAAGAGACCCAGTACTTC. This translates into CASSLEARQGEETQYF.

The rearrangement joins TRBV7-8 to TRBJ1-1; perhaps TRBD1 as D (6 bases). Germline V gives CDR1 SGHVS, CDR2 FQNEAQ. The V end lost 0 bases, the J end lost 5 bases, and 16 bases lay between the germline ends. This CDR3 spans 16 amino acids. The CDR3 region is CASSLASGQGSTEAFF. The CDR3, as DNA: TGTGCCAGCAGCTTAGCAAGTGGGCAGGGGTCGACTGAAGCTTTCTTT.

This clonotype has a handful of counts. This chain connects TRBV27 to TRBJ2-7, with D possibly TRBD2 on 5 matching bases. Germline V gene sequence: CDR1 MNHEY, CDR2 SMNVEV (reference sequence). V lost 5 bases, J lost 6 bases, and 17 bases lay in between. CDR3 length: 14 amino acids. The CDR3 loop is CASSPPPGFGEQYF. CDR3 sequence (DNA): TGTGCCAGCAGTCCCCCCCCGGGGTTCGGCGAGCAGTACTTC.

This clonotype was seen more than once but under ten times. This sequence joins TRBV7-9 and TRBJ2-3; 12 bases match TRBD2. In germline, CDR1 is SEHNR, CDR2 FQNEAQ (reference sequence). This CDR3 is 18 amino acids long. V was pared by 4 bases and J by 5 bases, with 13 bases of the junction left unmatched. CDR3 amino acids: CASSSPARLAGEGDTQYF. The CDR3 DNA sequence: TGTGCCAGCAGCTCCCCGGCCCGACTAGCGGGAGAGGGAGATACGCAGTATTTT. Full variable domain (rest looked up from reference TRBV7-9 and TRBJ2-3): DTGVSQNPRHKITKRGQNVTFRCDPISEHNRLYWYRQTLGQGPEFLTYFQNEAQLEKSRLLSDRFSAERPKGSFSTLEIQRTEQGDSAMYLCASSSPARLAGEGDTQYFGPGTRLTVL.

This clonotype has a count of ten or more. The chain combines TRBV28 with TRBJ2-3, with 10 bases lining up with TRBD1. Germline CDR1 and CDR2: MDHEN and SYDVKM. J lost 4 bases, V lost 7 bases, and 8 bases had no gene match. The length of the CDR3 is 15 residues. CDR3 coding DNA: TGTGCCAGCATCAGCGGGGACAGGGGCGCAGATACGCAGTATTTT. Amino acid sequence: CASISGDRGADTQYF.

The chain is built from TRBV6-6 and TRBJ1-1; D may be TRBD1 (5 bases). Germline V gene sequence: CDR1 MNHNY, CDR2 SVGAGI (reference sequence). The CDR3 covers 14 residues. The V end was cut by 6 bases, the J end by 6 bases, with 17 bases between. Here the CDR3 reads CASRTLARVAEAFF. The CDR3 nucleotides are TGTGCCAGCAGGACACTGGCCAGGGTAGCTGAAGCTTTCTTT.

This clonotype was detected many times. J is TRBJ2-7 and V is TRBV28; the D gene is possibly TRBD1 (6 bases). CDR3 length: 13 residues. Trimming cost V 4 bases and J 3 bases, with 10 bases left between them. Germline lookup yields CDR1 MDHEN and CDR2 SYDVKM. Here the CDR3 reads CASSSGALYEQYF. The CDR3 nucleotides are TGTGCCAGCAGTTCAGGGGCCCTCTACGAGCAGTACTTC.

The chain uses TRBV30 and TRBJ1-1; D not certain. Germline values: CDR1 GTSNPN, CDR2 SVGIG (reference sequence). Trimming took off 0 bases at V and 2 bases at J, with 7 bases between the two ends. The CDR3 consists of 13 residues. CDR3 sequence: CAWSVQINTEAFF. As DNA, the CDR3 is TGTGCCTGGAGTGTCCAGATAAACACTGAAGCTTTCTTT.

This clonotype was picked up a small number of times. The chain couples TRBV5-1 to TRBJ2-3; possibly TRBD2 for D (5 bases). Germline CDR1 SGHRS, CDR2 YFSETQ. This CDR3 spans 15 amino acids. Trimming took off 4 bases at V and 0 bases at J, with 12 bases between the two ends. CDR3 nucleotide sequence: TGCGCCAGCAGCGAAGCGGTCCCTAGCACAGATACGCAGTATTTT. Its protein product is CASSEAVPSTDTQYF. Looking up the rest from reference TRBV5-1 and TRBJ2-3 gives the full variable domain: KAGVTQTPRYLIKTRGQQVTLSCSPISGHRSVSWYQQTPGQGLQFLFEYFSETQRNKGNFPGRFSGRQFSNSRSEMNVSTLELGDSALYLCASSEAVPSTDTQYFGPGTRLTVL.

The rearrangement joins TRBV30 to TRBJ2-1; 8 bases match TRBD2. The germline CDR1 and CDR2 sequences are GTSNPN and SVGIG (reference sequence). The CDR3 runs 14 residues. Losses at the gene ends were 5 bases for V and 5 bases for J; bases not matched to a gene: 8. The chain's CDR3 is CAWGKRENDNEQFF. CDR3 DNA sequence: TGTGCCTGGGGCAAGCGGGAGAACGACAATGAGCAGTTCTTC.

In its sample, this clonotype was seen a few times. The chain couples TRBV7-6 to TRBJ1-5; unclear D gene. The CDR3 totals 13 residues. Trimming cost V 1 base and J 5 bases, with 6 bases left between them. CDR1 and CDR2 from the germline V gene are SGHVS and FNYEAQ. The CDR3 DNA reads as TGTGCCAGCAGCTTAGGGGCTGATCAGCCCCAGCATTTT. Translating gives CASSLGADQPQHF.

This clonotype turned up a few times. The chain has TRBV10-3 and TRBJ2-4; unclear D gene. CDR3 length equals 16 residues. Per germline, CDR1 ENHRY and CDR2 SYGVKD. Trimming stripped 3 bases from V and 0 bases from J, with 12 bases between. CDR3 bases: TGTGCCATCAGTGATGGGTCTGGATTAGCCAAAAACATTCAGTACTTC. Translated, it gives CAISDGSGLAKNIQYF.

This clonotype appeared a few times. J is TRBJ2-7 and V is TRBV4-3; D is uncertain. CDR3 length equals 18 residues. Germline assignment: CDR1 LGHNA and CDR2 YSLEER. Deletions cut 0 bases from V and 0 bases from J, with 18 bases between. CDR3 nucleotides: TGCGCCAGCAGCCAAGATGGCTCGGGTGCCCGGTTCTCCTACGAGCAGTACTTC. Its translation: CASSQDGSGARFSYEQYF.

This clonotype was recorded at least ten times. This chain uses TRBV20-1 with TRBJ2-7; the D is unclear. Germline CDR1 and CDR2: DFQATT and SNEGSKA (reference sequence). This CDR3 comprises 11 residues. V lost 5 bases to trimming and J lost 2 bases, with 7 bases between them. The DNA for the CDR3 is TGCAGTGCTTGGGCGACCTACGAGCAGTACTTC. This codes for CSAWATYEQYF.

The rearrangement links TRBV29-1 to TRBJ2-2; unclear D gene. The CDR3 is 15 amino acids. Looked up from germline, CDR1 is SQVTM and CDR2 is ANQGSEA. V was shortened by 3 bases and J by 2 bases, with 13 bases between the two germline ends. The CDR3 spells CSVEGTTTNTGELFF. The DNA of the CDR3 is TGCAGCGTTGAGGGTACAACGACTAACACCGGGGAGCTGTTTTTT.

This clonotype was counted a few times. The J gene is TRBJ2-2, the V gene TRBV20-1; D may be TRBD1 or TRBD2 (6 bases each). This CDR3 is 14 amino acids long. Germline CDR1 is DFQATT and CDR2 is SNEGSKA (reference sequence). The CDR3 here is CSAGSGANTGELFF. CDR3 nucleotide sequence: TGCAGCGCGGGATCGGGGGCTAACACCGGGGAGCTGTTTTTT.

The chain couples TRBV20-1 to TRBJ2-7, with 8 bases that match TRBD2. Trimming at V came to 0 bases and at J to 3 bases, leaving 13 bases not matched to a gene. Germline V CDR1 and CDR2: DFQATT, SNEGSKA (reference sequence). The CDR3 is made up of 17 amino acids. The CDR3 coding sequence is TGCAGTGCTAGAGACCCCTCGCAGCGGGAGAGGGGCTACGAGCAGTACTTC. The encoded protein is CSARDPSQRERGYEQYF.

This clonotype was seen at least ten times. The CDR3 sequence is CASSGDLAGLKQFF. In DNA form, the CDR3 reads TGTGCCAGCAGCGGGGATCTAGCGGGCCTCAAGCAGTTCTTC. The J gene is TRBJ2-1, the V gene TRBV9; 8 nucleotides agree with TRBD2. V shed 3 bases, J shed 11 bases, and the junction held 10 bases outside the gene matches. The CDR3 covers 14 residues. Per germline, CDR1 SGDLS and CDR2 YYNGEE.

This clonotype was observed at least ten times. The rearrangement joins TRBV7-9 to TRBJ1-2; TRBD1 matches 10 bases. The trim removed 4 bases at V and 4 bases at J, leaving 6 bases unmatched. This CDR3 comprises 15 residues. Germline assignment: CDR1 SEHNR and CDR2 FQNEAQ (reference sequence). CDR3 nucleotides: TGTGCCAGCAGCTCAGGGACAGGGGTTGGCTATGGCTACACCTTC. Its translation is CASSSGTGVGYGYTF.

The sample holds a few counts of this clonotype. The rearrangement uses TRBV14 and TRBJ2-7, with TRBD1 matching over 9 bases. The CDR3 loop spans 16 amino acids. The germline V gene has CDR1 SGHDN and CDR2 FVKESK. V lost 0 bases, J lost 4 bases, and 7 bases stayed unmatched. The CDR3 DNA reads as TGTGCCAGCAGCCAAGATAGCCGGACAGGGGCATACGAGCAGTACTTC. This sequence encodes CASSQDSRTGAYEQYF.

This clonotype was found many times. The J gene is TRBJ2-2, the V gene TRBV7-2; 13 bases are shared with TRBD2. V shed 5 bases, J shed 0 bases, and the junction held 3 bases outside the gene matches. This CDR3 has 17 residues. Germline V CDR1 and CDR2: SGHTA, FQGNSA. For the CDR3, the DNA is TGTGCCAGCAGCCCCGGACTAGCGGGAGCGAACACCGGGGAGCTGTTTTTT. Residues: CASSPGLAGANTGELFF.

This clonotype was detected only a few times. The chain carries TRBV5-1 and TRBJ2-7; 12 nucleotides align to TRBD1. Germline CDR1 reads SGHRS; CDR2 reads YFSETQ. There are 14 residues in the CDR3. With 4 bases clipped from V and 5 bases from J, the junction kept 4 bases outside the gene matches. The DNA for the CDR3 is TGCGCCAGCAGCGCGGGACAGGGGGCTGACGAGCAGTACTTC. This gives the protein CASSAGQGADEQYF. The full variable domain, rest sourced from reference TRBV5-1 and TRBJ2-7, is KAGVTQTPRYLIKTRGQQVTLSCSPISGHRSVSWYQQTPGQGLQFLFEYFSETQRNKGNFPGRFSGRQFSNSRSEMNVSTLELGDSALYLCASSAGQGADEQYFGPGTRLTVT.

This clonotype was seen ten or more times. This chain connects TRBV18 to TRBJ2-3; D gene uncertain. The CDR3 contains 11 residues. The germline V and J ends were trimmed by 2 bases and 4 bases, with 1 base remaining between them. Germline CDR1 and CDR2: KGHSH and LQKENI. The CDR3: CASSPSDTQYF. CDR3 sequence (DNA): TGTGCCAGCTCACCATCAGATACGCAGTATTTT. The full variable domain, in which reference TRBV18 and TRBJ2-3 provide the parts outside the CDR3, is NAGVMQNPRHLVRRRGQEARLRCSPMKGHSHVYWYRQLPEEGLKFMVYLQKENIIDESGMPKERFSAEFPKEGPSILRIQQVVRGDSAAYFCASSPSDTQYFGPGTRLTVL.

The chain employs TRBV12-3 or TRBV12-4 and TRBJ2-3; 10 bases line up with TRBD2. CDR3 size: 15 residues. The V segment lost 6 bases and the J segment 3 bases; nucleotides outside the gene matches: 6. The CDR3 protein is CASSLGLAETDTQYF. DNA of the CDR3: TGTGCCAGCAGCCTAGGACTAGCGGAGACAGATACGCAGTATTTT.

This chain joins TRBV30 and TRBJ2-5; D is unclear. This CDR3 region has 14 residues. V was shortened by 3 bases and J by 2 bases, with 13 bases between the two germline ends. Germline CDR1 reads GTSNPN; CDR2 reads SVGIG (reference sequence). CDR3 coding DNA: TGTGCCTGGAGGGATATACATGATCAAGAGACCCAGTACTTC. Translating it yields CAWRDIHDQETQYF.